This T cell receptor (beta chain) comes out of a study of cytomegalovirus exposure and HLA in healthy donors. CDR3 length: 15 amino acids. J was trimmed by 5 bases and V by 3 bases; bases with no gene match: 7. CDR1 is GTSNPN, CDR2 SVGIG, per germline (reference sequence). General study findings and limits: Accurate HLA-A and HLA-B prediction from TCR beta sequences was reported for most subjects. Associated with HLA alleles at 0.05 false discovery rate in a later analysis were 16,951 TCR beta sequences.

60 Vbeta and 13 Jbeta primers were used in PCR. Original handling: Some 10 million shared chains were among the roughly 80 million unique TCR beta chains that a later analysis counted. Assay used: immunoSEQ multiplex PCR; TCRdb lists only in-frame clones, some missing. V and J calls and clone size are copied from that table; D and trimming were computed from the DNA. The repertoire consists of roughly 84,000 clones, with 70% to 85% occurring once and the leading ten covering around an eighth. The table lists this clone with a few counts. As yet, its antigen is unknown. Sequenced: PBMCs. The receptor was derived from a human donor in good health. The chain uses TRBV30 and TRBJ2-6; 7 bases are a match to TRBD1. The CDR3 loop is CAWRKDRVRANVLTF. CDR3 sequence (DNA): TGTGCCTGGAGGAAAGACAGGGTCCGGGCCAACGTCCTGACTTTC.